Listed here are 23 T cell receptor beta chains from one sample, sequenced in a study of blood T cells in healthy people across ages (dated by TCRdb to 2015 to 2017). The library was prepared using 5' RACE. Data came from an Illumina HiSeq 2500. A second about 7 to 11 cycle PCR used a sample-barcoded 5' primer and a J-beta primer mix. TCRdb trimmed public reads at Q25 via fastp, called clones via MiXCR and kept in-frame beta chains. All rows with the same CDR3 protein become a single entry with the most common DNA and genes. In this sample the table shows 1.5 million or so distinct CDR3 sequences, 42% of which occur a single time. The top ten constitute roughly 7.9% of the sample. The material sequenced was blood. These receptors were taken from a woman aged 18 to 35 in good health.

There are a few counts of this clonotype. The CDR3 DNA reads TGTGCCTCCCATATCAGGGGCGGTGGCTACGAGCAGTACTTC. This sequence encodes CASHIRGGGYEQYF. The chain links TRBV6-1 to TRBJ2-7; D possibly corresponds to TRBD1 (6 bases). This CDR3 has 14 residues. V gave up 11 bases and J gave up 3 bases, with 20 bases separating them. The V gene's germline CDR1 is MNHNS and CDR2 SASEGT.

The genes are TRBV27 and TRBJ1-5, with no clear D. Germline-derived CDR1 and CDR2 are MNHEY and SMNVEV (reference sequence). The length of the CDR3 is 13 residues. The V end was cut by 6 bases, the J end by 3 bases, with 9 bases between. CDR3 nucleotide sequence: TGTGCCAGCAGGGGAGAGGCCAATCAGCCCCAGCATTTT. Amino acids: CASRGEANQPQHF.

In nucleotides, the CDR3 is TGTGCCAGCAGTGAAACGGGTAGCGGGAGCCCCTTAGAGCAGTACTTC. Encoded protein: CASSETGSGSPLEQYF. This chain joins TRBV2 and TRBJ2-4; 9 nucleotides line up with TRBD2. CDR1 is SNHLY, CDR2 FYNNEI, per germline. This CDR3 is 16 amino acids long. V lost 2 bases and J lost 13; bases outside the gene matches: 15.

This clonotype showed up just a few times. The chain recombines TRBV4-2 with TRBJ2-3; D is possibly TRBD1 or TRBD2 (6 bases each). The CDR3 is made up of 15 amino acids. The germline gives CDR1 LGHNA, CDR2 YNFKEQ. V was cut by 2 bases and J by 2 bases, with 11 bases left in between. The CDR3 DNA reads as TGTGCCAGCAGCCAACCCGGGGGCCCCACAGATACGCAGTATTTT. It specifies CASSQPGGPTDTQYF.

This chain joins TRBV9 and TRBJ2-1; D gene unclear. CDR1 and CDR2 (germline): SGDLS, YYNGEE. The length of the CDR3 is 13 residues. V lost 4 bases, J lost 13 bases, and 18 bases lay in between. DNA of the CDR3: TGTGCCAGCAGCTCCAGCTCCCCGGAGACCCAGTTCTTC. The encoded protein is CASSSSSPETQFF.

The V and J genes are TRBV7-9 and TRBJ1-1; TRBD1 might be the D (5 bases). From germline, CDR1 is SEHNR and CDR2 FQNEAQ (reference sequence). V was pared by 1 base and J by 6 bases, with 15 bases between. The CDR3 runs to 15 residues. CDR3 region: CASSLEAQGDAEAFF. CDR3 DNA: TGTGCCAGCAGCTTAGAGGCCCAGGGTGACGCTGAAGCTTTCTTT.

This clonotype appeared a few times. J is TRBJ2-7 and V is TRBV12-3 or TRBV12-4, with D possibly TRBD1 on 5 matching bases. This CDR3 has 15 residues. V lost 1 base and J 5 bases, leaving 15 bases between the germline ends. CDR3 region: CASSLVQGIRHEQYF. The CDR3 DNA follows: TGTGCCAGCAGTTTAGTTCAGGGAATTCGCCACGAGCAGTACTTC.

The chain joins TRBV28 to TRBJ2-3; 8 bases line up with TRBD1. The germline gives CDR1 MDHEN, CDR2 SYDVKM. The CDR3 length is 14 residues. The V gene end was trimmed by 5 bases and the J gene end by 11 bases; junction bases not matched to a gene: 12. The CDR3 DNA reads TGTGCCAGCAGTCTAACAAACACAGGGGGAATGCAGTATTTT. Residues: CASSLTNTGGMQYF.

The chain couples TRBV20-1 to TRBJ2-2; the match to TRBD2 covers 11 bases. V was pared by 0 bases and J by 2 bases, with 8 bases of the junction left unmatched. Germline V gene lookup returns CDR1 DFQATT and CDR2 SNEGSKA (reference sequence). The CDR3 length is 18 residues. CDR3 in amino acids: CSARDPTSGGFNTGELFF. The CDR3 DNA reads TGCAGTGCTAGAGACCCTACTAGCGGGGGATTTAACACCGGGGAGCTGTTTTTT.

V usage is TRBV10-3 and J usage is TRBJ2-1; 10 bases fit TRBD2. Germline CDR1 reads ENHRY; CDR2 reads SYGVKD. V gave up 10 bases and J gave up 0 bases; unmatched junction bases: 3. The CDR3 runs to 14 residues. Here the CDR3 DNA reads TGTGCCAGCGAGCGGGGGGGCTCCTACAATGAGCAGTTCTTC. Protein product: CASERGGSYNEQFF.

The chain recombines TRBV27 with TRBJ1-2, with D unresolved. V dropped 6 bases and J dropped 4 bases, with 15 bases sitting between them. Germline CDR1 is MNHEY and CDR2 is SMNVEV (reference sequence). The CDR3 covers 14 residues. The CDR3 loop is CASSPYDPGYGYTF. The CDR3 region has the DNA TGTGCCAGCAGCCCCTACGATCCAGGCTATGGCTACACCTTC.

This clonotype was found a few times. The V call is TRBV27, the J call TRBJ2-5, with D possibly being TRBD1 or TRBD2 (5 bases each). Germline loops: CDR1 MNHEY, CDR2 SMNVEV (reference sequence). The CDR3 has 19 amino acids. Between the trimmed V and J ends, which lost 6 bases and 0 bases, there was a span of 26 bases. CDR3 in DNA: TGTGCCAGCAGCCCCGGGGTAGAGTCGGGGCCGTACTACCAAGAGACCCAGTACTTC. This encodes CASSPGVESGPYYQETQYF.

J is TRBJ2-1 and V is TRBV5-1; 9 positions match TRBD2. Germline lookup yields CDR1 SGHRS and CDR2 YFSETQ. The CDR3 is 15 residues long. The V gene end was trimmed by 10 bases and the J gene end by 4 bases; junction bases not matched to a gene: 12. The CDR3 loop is CASRLRLAEYNEQFF. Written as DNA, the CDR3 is TGCGCCTCCCGCCTAAGACTAGCGGAGTACAATGAGCAGTTCTTC.

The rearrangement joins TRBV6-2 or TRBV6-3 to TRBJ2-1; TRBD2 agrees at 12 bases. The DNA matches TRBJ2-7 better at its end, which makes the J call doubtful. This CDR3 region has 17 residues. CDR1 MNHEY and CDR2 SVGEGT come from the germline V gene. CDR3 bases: TGTGCCAGCAGGGCATTAGGGACTAGCGGGCCCTACAATGAGCAGTACTTC. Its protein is CASRALGTSGPYNEQYF.

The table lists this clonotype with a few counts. CDR3 amino acids: CASTRDGYQETQYF. CDR3 coding DNA: TGCGCCAGCACCCGGGACGGGTACCAAGAGACCCAGTACTTC. This chain uses TRBV5-1 with TRBJ2-5; D possibly matches TRBD1 or TRBD2 (5 bases each). Germline V gives CDR1 SGHRS, CDR2 YFSETQ. The CDR3 consists of 14 residues. The V end lost 6 bases, the J end lost 0 bases, and 12 bases lay between the germline ends.

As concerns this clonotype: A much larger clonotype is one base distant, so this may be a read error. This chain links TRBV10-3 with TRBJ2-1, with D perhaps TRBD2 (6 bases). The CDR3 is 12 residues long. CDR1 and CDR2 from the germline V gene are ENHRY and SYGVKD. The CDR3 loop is CAISEFGRERFF. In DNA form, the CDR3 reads TGTGCCATCAGTGAGTTCGGCCGGGAGCGGTTCTTC.

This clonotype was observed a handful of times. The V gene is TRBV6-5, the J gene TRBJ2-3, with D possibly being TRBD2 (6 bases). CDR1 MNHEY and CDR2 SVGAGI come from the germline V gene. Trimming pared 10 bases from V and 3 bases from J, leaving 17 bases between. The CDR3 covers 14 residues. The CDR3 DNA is TGTGCCACTACGGAGACTAGGGGTACAGATACGCAGTATTTT. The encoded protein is CATTETRGTDTQYF.

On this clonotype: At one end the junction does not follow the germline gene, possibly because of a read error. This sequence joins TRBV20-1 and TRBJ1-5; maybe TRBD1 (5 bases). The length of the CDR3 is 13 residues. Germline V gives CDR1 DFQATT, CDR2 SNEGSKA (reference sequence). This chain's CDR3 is CSTRPGGNQPQHF. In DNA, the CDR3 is TGTAGTACTAGACCGGGGGGGAATCAGCCCCAGCATTTT.

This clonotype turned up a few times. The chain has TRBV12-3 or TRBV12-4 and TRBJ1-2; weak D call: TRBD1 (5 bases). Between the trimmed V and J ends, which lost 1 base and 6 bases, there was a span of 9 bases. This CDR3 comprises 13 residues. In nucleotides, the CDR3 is TGTGCCAGCAGTTTAGGGGGACCGAATGGCTACACCTTC. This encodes CASSLGGPNGYTF.

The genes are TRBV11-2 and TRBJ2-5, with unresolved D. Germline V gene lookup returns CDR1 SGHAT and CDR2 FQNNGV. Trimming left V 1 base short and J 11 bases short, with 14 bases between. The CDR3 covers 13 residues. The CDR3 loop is CASSLALYNEQYF. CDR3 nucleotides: TGTGCCAGCAGCTTAGCTCTCTACAATGAGCAGTACTTC.

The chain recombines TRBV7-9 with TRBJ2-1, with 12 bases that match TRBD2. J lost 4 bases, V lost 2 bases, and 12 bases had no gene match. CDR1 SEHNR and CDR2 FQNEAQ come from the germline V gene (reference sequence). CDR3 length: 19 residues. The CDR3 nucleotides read TGTGCCAGCAGCTTATTTCGGACTAGCGGGGCTGCGGGGTACAATGAGCAGTTCTTC. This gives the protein CASSLFRTSGAAGYNEQFF.

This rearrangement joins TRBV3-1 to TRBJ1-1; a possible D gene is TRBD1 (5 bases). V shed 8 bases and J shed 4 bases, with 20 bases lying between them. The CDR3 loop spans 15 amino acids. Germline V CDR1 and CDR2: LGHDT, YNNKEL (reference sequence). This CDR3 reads CASGLGGVSGTEAFF. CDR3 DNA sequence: TGTGCCAGCGGCCTCGGGGGGGTTAGCGGCACTGAAGCTTTCTTT.

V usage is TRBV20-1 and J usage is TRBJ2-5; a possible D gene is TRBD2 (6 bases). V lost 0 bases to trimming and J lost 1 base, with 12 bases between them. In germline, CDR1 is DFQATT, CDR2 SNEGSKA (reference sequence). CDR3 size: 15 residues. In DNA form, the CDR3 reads TGCAGTGCTAGAGATAGGGGACTCCCCCAAGAGACCCAGTACTTC. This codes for CSARDRGLPQETQYF.